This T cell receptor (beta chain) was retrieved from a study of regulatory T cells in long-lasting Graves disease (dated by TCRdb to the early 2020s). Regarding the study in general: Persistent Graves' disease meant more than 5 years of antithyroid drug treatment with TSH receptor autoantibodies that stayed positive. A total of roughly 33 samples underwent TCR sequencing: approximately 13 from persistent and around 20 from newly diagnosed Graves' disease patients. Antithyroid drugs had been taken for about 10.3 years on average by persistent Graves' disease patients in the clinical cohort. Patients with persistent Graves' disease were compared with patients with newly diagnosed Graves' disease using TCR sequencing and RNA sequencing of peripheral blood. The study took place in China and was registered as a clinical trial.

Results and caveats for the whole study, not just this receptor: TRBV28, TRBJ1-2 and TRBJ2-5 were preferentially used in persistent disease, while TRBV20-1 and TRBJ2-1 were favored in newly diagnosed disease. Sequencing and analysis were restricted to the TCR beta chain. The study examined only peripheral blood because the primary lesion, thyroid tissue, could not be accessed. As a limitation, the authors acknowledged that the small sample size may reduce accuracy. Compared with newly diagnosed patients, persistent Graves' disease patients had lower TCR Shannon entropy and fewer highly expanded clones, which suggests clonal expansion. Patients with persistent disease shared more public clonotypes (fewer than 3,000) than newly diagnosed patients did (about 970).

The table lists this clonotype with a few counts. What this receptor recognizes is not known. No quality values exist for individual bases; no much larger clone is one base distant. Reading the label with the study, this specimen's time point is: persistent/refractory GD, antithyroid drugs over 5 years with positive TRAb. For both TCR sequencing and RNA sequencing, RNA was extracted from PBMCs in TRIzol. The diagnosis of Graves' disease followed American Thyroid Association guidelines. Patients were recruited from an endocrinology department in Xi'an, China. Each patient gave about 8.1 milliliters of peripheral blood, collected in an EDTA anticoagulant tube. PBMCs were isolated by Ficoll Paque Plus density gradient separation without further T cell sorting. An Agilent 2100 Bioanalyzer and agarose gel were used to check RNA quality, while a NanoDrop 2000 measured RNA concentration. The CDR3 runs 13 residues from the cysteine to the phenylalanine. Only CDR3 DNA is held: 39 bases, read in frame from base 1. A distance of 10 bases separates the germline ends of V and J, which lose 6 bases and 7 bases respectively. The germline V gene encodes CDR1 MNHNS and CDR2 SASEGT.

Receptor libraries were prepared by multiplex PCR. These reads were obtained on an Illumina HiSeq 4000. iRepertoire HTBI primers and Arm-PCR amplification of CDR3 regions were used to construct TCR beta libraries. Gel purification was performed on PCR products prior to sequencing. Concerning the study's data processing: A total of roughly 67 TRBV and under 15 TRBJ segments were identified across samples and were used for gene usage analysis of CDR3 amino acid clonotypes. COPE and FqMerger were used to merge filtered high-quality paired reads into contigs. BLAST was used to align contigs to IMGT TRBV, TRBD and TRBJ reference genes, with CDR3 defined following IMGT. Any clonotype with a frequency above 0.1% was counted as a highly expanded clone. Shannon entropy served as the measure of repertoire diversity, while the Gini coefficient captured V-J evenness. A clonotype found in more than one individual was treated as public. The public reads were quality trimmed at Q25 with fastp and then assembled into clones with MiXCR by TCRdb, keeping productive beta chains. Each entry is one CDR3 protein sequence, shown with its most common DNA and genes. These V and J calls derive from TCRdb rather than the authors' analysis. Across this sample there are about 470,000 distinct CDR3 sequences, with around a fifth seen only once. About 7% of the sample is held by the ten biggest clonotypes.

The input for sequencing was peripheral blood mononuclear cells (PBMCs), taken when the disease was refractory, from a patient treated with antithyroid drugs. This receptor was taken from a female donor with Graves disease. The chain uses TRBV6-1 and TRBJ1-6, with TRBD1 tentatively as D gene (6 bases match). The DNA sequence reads TGTGCCAGCAGAGGGGGGGCGAATTCACCCCTCCACTTT. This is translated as CASRGGANSPLHF.